This T cell receptor beta chain stems from a study of human T cells and chemical hapten exposure. Study-level information: The patients were mostly female; they had alopecia areata, totalis or universalis.

In this sample, this clonotype turned up a few times. Time point defined: pre-sensitization, week 0. This sample's treatment: therapeutic diphenylcyclopropenone sensitization with weekly scalp DPC. Blood was collected ahead of every patch test applied. Individual cDNA molecules (in the library) carried attached unique molecular identifiers. TCRdb passed the RACE reads through MiXCR, listing each CDR3 protein once. The data hold about 51,000 distinct CDR3 sequences, with 9.4% observed a single time. V lost 7 bases and J 2 bases, leaving 12 bases between the germline ends. The CDR3 is 13 amino acids. CDR1 and CDR2 (germline): MDHEN, SYDVKM.

The chain uses TRBV28 and TRBJ2-7; D is uncertain. This specimen was whole blood, taken in connection with sensitization to the hapten diphenylcyclopropenone (DPC). The TCR originated in a woman between 40 and 50 years old with alopecia areata. Some clones in this sample may be carry-over from other donors' samples. CDR3 sequence: CASIGDKPYEQYF. CDR3 nucleotides: TGTGCCAGCATCGGAGACAAACCCTACGAGCAGTACTTC.